This TCR beta chain was recorded in a study of technical replicates of blood from a few donors. The length of the CDR3 is 14 residues. Germline CDR1 reads LGHNT; CDR2 reads FRNRAP. The V end was cut by 2 bases, the J end by 4 bases, with 9 bases between. Clones were read by immunoSEQ multiplex PCR, and TCRdb kept only the in-frame ones, dropping some. The profile shows approximately 82,000 clones, nearly 96% of them singletons. The origin of this receptor is a human donor in good health. The source material was T cells isolated from PBMCs. The genes are TRBV12-5 and TRBJ1-5; tentative D call: TRBD1 (6 bases). The CDR3 nucleotides read TGTGCTAGTGGTTTGATAACAGGGAATCAGCCCCAGCATTTT. It is translated as CASGLITGNQPQHF.